The 18 T cell receptor beta chains below were found in one sample sequenced in a study of blood T cell repertoires in COVID-19. Clones were read by immunoSEQ multiplex PCR, and TCRdb kept only the in-frame ones, dropping some. The sample holds approximately 280,000 clones, 65% to 85% seen once. Sequencing was done on a sample of peripheral blood. Receptor source: a human donor with COVID-19, enrolled during active disease. The donor label of this sample is uncertain.

This chain links TRBV5-5 with TRBJ1-2; 9 nucleotides line up with TRBD1. The germline V gene has CDR1 SGHKS and CDR2 YYEKEE (reference sequence). Trimming removed 3 bases from V and 4 bases from J; junction bases left unmatched: 1. The CDR3 runs to 13 residues. The CDR3 here is CASSSTGGYGYTF. The CDR3 region has the DNA TGTGCCAGCAGCTCGACAGGGGGCTATGGCTACACCTTC.

V is TRBV6-5 and J is TRBJ2-2; 8 nucleotides agree with TRBD2. The CDR3 consists of 16 residues. The germline gives CDR1 MNHEY, CDR2 SVGAGI. V shed 3 bases and J 4 bases; nucleotides not matched to a gene: 7. The CDR3 nucleotides are TGTGCCAGCAGTTATTCAACGGGAGGGGTCACCGGGGAGCTGTTTTTT. Protein product: CASSYSTGGVTGELFF.

The V call is TRBV6-1, the J call TRBJ1-1; TRBD1 matches 9 bases. Germline trimming cut 4 bases from V and 0 bases from J; bases unmatched to any gene: 9. Germline loops: CDR1 MNHNS, CDR2 SASEGT. There are 17 residues in the CDR3. Here the CDR3 DNA reads TGTGCCAGCAGTGGACACAGGGGGCGAGAAATGAACACTGAAGCTTTCTTT. Encoded protein: CASSGHRGREMNTEAFF.

The chain recombines TRBV6-6 with TRBJ1-5, with TRBD1 matching 10 bases. Germline V gene lookup returns CDR1 MNHNY and CDR2 SVGAGI (reference sequence). J gave up 6 bases and V 7 bases, and 6 bases lay outside the gene matches. This CDR3 is 14 amino acids long. The CDR3 region has the DNA TGTGCCAGCACGACAGGGGGCGCCCCTCAGCCCCAGCATTTT. It codes for CASTTGGAPQPQHF.

This clone showed up just once. The chain is built from TRBV28 and TRBJ1-4; the D is unclear. The CDR3 is 14 amino acids. The ends were cut back, 2 bases at V and 4 bases at J, with 8 bases in the middle. Germline CDR1 reads MDHEN; CDR2 reads SYDVKM. For the CDR3, the DNA is TGTGCCAGCAGTTTAGTGGGAGTTAATGAAAAACTGTTTTTT. It yields the protein CASSLVGVNEKLFF.

The chain uses TRBV2 and TRBJ1-5, with 10 positions matching TRBD1. The J segment lost 4 bases and the V segment lost 6 bases, leaving 12 bases of the junction unmatched. This CDR3 spans 17 amino acids. Germline CDR1 and CDR2: SNHLY and FYNNEI. The CDR3 nucleotides read TGTGCCAGCAGGCAACCGGGACAGGGGATAAGGAATCAGCCCCAGCATTTT. Amino acids: CASRQPGQGIRNQPQHF.

In this sample, this clone turned up a few times. V and J are TRBV11-3 and TRBJ2-1; 7 bases match TRBD1. CDR1 SGHNT and CDR2 YENEEA come from the germline V gene. Losses at the gene ends were 3 bases for V and 2 bases for J; bases not matched to a gene: 4. CDR3 length: 15 amino acids. CDR3 in amino acids: CASSFDRAAYNEQFF. CDR3 sequence (DNA): TGTGCCAGCAGCTTCGACAGGGCGGCCTACAATGAGCAGTTCTTC.

The chain combines TRBV6-5 with TRBJ1-5; a weak D match, TRBD1 (5 bases). V lost 6 bases and J lost 5, with 11 bases in between. There are 13 residues in the CDR3. CDR1 is MNHEY, CDR2 SVGAGI, per germline. The CDR3 DNA reads TGTGCCAGCAGGAGAGGCAGGGATCAGCCCCAGCATTTT. Translating gives CASRRGRDQPQHF.

V and J are TRBV6-5 and TRBJ2-7, with D unresolved. The V gene's germline CDR1 is MNHEY and CDR2 SVGAGI. The CDR3 spans 14 residues. V lost 0 bases and J lost 7, with 13 bases in between. The CDR3 is CASSYSISAREQYF. Written as DNA, the CDR3 is TGTGCCAGCAGTTACTCTATCTCTGCTCGGGAGCAGTACTTC.

The chain couples TRBV5-4 to TRBJ2-5; D ambiguous. This CDR3 comprises 13 residues. Germline CDR1 is SGHNT and CDR2 is YYREEE (reference sequence). V shed 1 base and J shed 1 base, with 5 bases lying between them. The DNA for the CDR3 is TGTGCCAGCAGCTTGAACACCCAAGAGACCCAGTACTTC. Residues: CASSLNTQETQYF.

CDR3 loop: CASSIPGQVRDAFF. In nucleotides, the CDR3 is TGTGCCAGCAGTATCCCGGGACAGGTGCGTGACGCTTTCTTT. J is TRBJ1-1 and V is TRBV6-5, with 8 bases lining up with TRBD1. CDR3 size: 14 residues. Unmatched junction bases numbered 13, after V lost 5 bases and J lost 11 bases. The germline V gene has CDR1 MNHEY and CDR2 SVGAGI.

The chain employs TRBV5-1 and TRBJ2-3, with TRBD1 identical over 11 bases. Germline V CDR1 and CDR2: SGHRS, YFSETQ. The CDR3 extends over 15 amino acids. With V trimmed by 0 bases and J by 5 bases, 2 bases remained unmatched. CDR3 bases: TGCGCCAGCAGCTTGGAGGACAGGGGGCAAGATACGCAGTATTTT. This translates into CASSLEDRGQDTQYF.

This clone was counted only a few times. The chain joins TRBV5-1 to TRBJ1-4; TRBD1 might be the D (6 bases). Germline V gene lookup returns CDR1 SGHRS and CDR2 YFSETQ. This CDR3 contains 15 residues. The V end was cut by 0 bases, the J end by 8 bases, with 14 bases between. The CDR3 protein is CASSLETQGGEKLFF. The CDR3 DNA is TGCGCCAGCAGCTTGGAAACACAGGGTGGAGAAAAACTGTTTTTT.

A few counts support this clone. The chain uses TRBV4-1 and TRBJ2-2; 11 nucleotides agree with TRBD2. This CDR3 is built from 19 residues. Germline trimming cut 1 base from V and 3 bases from J; bases unmatched to any gene: 10. CDR1 and CDR2 (germline): MGHRA, YSYEKL. The CDR3 region has the DNA TGCGCCAGCAGCCAAGGCCGACTAGCGGGAAATAGGTACACCGGGGAGCTGTTTTTT. Encoded protein: CASSQGRLAGNRYTGELFF.

This clone was found many times. Additional DNA sequences in this sample encode the identical CDR3. This chain joins TRBV5-1 and TRBJ2-2; the match to TRBD1 covers 8 bases. Germline-derived CDR1 and CDR2 are SGHRS and YFSETQ. Trimming at V came to 2 bases and at J to 4 bases, leaving 1 base not matched to a gene. The CDR3 length is 14 residues. CDR3 DNA sequence: TGCGCCAGCAGCTTACAGGGGGGCACCGGGGAGCTGTTTTTT. Its protein product is CASSLQGGTGELFF. Variable domain in full (rest from reference TRBV5-1 and TRBJ2-2): KAGVTQTPRYLIKTRGQQVTLSCSPISGHRSVSWYQQTPGQGLQFLFEYFSETQRNKGNFPGRFSGRQFSNSRSEMNVSTLELGDSALYLCASSLQGGTGELFFGEGSRLTVL.

This clone occurred a few times. V and J are TRBV4-1 and TRBJ2-1; 11 bases line up with TRBD2. The V gene's germline CDR1 is MGHRA and CDR2 YSYEKL. CDR3 length: 16 amino acids. The V segment lost 4 bases and the J segment 6 bases; nucleotides outside the gene matches: 8. The CDR3 coding sequence is TGCGCCAGCAGCCCCGCCGGGCTAGCGGGAGGCAATGAGCAGTTCTTC. Amino acid sequence: CASSPAGLAGGNEQFF.

This chain joins TRBV5-6 and TRBJ2-2, with D possibly matching TRBD2 (5 bases). The CDR3 runs 16 residues. Per the germline V gene, CDR1 is SGHDT and CDR2 is YYEEEE. Trimming shortened V by 4 bases and J by 4 bases, and 17 bases separated the two germline ends. CDR3 nucleotides: TGTGCCAGCAGCCGAATGGCGGGCAGAGGCACCGGGGAGCTGTTTTTT. It yields the protein CASSRMAGRGTGELFF.

This chain connects TRBV7-2 to TRBJ1-4; 9 nucleotides agree with TRBD1. The germline V gene has CDR1 SGHTA and CDR2 FQGNSA. The V segment lost 5 bases and the J segment 4 bases; nucleotides outside the gene matches: 5. The CDR3 contains 15 residues. DNA of the CDR3: TGTGCCAGCAGCCCCGGACAGGGGAATAATGAAAAACTGTTTTTT. This codes for CASSPGQGNNEKLFF.